This passage covers 27 T cell receptor beta chains from one sample sequenced in a study of shared clonotypes between healthy human individuals. The repertoire was sequenced with immunoSEQ multiplex PCR; TCRdb's copy has only in-frame clones and lacks some. The sample lists millions of clones, around 94% occurring once. Sequenced sample: naive CD4+ T cells sorted from blood. As to subset: CD45RA+ positively selected. These receptor sequences come from a man younger than 30 in good health.

This clone was seen more than once but under ten times. This chain links TRBV30 with TRBJ2-6; a possible D gene is TRBD1 (7 bases). Germline CDR1 and CDR2: GTSNPN and SVGIG (reference sequence). The CDR3 contains 18 residues. Trimming removed 0 bases from V and 0 bases from J, with 15 bases in between. The CDR3 nucleotides read TGTGCCTGGAGTGTGGACAGGACTACCTTCTCTGGGGCCAACGTCCTGACTTTC. Translated, it gives CAWSVDRTTFSGANVLTF.

Here the CDR3 DNA reads TGTGCCAGCGCGTTAACGAGGGTCGGCAGGAACACTGAAGCTTTCTTT. Its translation: CASALTRVGRNTEAFF. This rearrangement joins TRBV7-9 to TRBJ1-1; no firm D call. V shed 8 bases and J shed 1 base, with 20 bases lying between them. CDR1 is SEHNR, CDR2 FQNEAQ, per germline (reference sequence). This CDR3 has 16 amino acids.

The V call is TRBV18, the J call TRBJ2-3; no definite D call. V was pared by 1 base and J by 3 bases, with 8 bases between. This CDR3 contains 14 residues. The germline V gene has CDR1 KGHSH and CDR2 LQKENI. The CDR3 DNA sequence: TGTGCCAGCTCACCACTAGGTTTAACAGATACGCAGTATTTT. Its protein is CASSPLGLTDTQYF.

The V gene is TRBV4-1, the J gene TRBJ2-2, with 10 positions matching TRBD1. V lost 1 base to trimming and J lost 5 bases; unmatched junction nucleotides: 7. The germline V gene encodes CDR1 MGHRA and CDR2 YSYEKL. The CDR3 covers 17 residues. CDR3 nucleotides: TGCGCCAGCAGCCAAGTTCCGGGACAGGGGATGACCGGGGAGCTGTTTTTT. It codes for CASSQVPGQGMTGELFF.

This clone was counted between two and nine times. The junction differs from germline at one of its ends, possibly a read error. The chain carries TRBV7-7 and TRBJ1-2, with D perhaps TRBD1 (5 bases). The CDR3 runs to 12 residues. Germline V gives CDR1 SSHAT, CDR2 FNYEAQ (reference sequence). CDR3 sequence reads: CASSPAGPGYTF. In DNA, the CDR3 is TGTGCTAGCAGCCCAGCAGGGCCTGGCTACACCTTC. The complete variable domain, with remaining parts taken from reference TRBV7-7 and TRBJ1-2, reads GAGVSQSPRYKVTKRGQDVTLRCDPISSHATLYWYQQALGQGPEFLTYFNYEAQPDKSGLPSDRFSAERPEGSISTLTIQRTEQRDSAMYRCASSPAGPGYTFGSGTRLTVV.

This clone has only one observation. The J gene is TRBJ1-6, the V gene TRBV7-9, with D perhaps TRBD1 (5 bases). V lost 3 bases and J lost 3, with 12 bases in between. Germline CDR1 and CDR2: SEHNR and FQNEAQ (reference sequence). The CDR3 spans 16 residues. In DNA form, the CDR3 reads TGTGCCAGCAGCTTTGGGGGGGGAATCTATAATTCACCCCTCCACTTT. Its translation is CASSFGGGIYNSPLHF.

The chain combines TRBV11-2 with TRBJ2-2; D gene ambiguous. V was cut by 11 bases and J by 4 bases, with 14 bases left in between. Germline V gene data show CDR1 as SGHAT and CDR2 as FQNNGV. The CDR3 length is 13 residues. CDR3 sequence (DNA): TGTGCCGGGTCCCCCAAAACCACCGGGGAGCTGTTTTTT. The encoded protein is CAGSPKTTGELFF.

V usage is TRBV7-9 and J usage is TRBJ1-5, with D possibly TRBD1 on 5 matching bases. Germline lookup yields CDR1 SEHNR and CDR2 FQNEAQ (reference sequence). The length of the CDR3 is 14 residues. With 3 bases removed from V and 10 bases from J, the gap between germline ends came to 16 bases. The CDR3 sequence is CASSFDSASSPQHF. The CDR3 DNA follows: TGTGCCAGCAGCTTCGACAGTGCCAGCTCTCCCCAGCATTTT. Drawing the rest from reference TRBV7-9 and TRBJ1-5, the complete variable domain is DTGVSQNPRHKITKRGQNVTFRCDPISEHNRLYWYRQTLGQGPEFLTYFQNEAQLEKSRLLSDRFSAERPKGSFSTLEIQRTEQGDSAMYLCASSFDSASSPQHFGDGTRLSIL.

The chain combines TRBV19 with TRBJ1-2; no clear D. CDR1 LNHDA and CDR2 SQIVND come from the germline V gene (reference sequence). The CDR3 has 11 residues. Between the trimmed V and J ends, which lost 10 bases and 0 bases, there was a span of 6 bases. CDR3 in amino acids: CATGSNYGYTF. The CDR3 DNA reads TGTGCCACCGGGTCTAACTATGGCTACACCTTC.

This chain connects TRBV11-2 to TRBJ1-5, with D possibly TRBD1 on 5 matching bases. The CDR3 totals 15 residues. In germline, CDR1 is SGHAT, CDR2 FQNNGV. Deletions cut 2 bases from V and 4 bases from J, with 12 bases between. In DNA form, the CDR3 reads TGTGCCAGCAGCTTAAATGGACAACCAAATCAGCCCCAGCATTTT. Translating it yields CASSLNGQPNQPQHF.

The J gene is TRBJ1-4, the V gene TRBV30, with TRBD1 as a possible D gene (6 bases). The CDR3 has 14 residues. From germline, CDR1 is GTSNPN and CDR2 SVGIG (reference sequence). V was cut by 7 bases and J by 1 base, with 13 bases left in between. CDR3 sequence: CAYNRGGTNEKLFF. The CDR3 DNA is TGTGCCTATAACCGAGGGGGAACTAATGAAAAACTGTTTTTT.

This sequence joins TRBV6-1 and TRBJ1-6, with TRBD1 matching 9 bases. Germline CDR1 MNHNS, CDR2 SASEGT. CDR3 size: 14 residues. V lost 7 bases and J lost 5; bases outside the gene matches: 3. As DNA, the CDR3 is TGTGCCAGCATGAGGGACAGGGATAATTCACCCCTCCACTTT. This encodes CASMRDRDNSPLHF.

The chain has TRBV28 and TRBJ1-2; possible D gene TRBD1, 6 bases. V lost 7 bases to trimming and J lost 5 bases, with 17 bases between them. The CDR3 is made up of 14 amino acids. Germline CDR1 is MDHEN and CDR2 is SYDVKM. The CDR3 here is CASTRTEPFYGYTF. CDR3 sequence (DNA): TGTGCCAGCACCCGGACAGAGCCCTTTTATGGCTACACCTTC.

This clone was seen only once. The rearrangement joins TRBV11-3 to TRBJ1-1; D remains unclear. The V and J ends lost 4 bases and 1 base respectively, with 7 bases between them. CDR1 is SGHNT, CDR2 YENEEA, per germline. This CDR3 spans 13 amino acids. In DNA form, the CDR3 reads TGTGCCAGCAGCTCCGACCCGAACACTGAAGCTTTCTTT. It specifies CASSSDPNTEAFF.

The rearrangement joins TRBV5-8 to TRBJ2-5, with a possible D match to TRBD1 (6 bases). CDR1 SGHTS and CDR2 YDEGEE come from the germline V gene. The CDR3 is 15 amino acids. Trimming cost V 1 base and J 5 bases, with 15 bases left between them. CDR3 nucleotide sequence: TGTGCCAGCAGCTTGTTTGGGGGCCGAGATGAGACCCAGTACTTC. Protein product: CASSLFGGRDETQYF.

The CDR3 reads CASSLRVEGGYGYTF. The CDR3 DNA sequence: TGTGCCAGCAGTTTAAGGGTTGAAGGGGGCTATGGCTACACCTTC. The rearrangement joins TRBV27 to TRBJ1-2; TRBD1 is a possible D gene (6 bases). The CDR3 sequence is 15 residues long. Between the trimmed V and J ends, which lost 2 bases and 4 bases, there was a span of 14 bases. The germline gives CDR1 MNHEY, CDR2 SMNVEV (reference sequence).

The V gene is TRBV25-1, the J gene TRBJ1-1; 11 bases map to TRBD1. The CDR3 is 16 amino acids. Trimming cost V 3 bases and J 7 bases; bases outside gene matches: 10. Germline V lookup: CDR1 MGHDK, CDR2 SYGVNS. The CDR3 here is CASSDSDRGRFGEAFF. Written as DNA, the CDR3 is TGTGCCAGCAGTGATTCGGACAGGGGGCGATTCGGTGAAGCTTTCTTT.

The chain is built from TRBV7-9 and TRBJ1-4; D is uncertain. Trimming took 5 bases from V and 3 from J, leaving 13 bases between them. This CDR3 has 15 residues. Germline V gives CDR1 SEHNR, CDR2 FQNEAQ (reference sequence). The CDR3 DNA follows: TGTGCCAGCAGCCTTAGAGGGAGGGCTAATGAAAAACTGTTTTTT. This translates into CASSLRGRANEKLFF.

This sequence joins TRBV5-1 and TRBJ2-7, with 7 bases lining up with TRBD1. In germline, CDR1 is SGHRS, CDR2 YFSETQ. Germline trimming cut 0 bases from V and 3 bases from J; bases unmatched to any gene: 6. The CDR3 covers 15 residues. The CDR3 sequence is CASSLEGQLIYEQYF. Here the CDR3 DNA reads TGCGCCAGCAGCTTGGAGGGACAGCTGATCTACGAGCAGTACTTC.

DNA for the CDR3: TGCGCCAGCAGCCAGGGCAAACTCGGGACCCTCGGGGAGCAGTACTTC. This sequence encodes CASSQGKLGTLGEQYF. This sequence joins TRBV4-1 and TRBJ2-7; D may correspond to TRBD1 or TRBD2 (5 bases each). CDR1 MGHRA and CDR2 YSYEKL come from the germline V gene. There are 16 residues in the CDR3. Trimming shortened V by 3 bases and J by 7 bases, and 22 bases separated the two germline ends.

The CDR3 DNA follows: TGTGCGTCCGGGACAGGGAGTCCCGGGGAGCTGTTTTTT. Translated, it gives CASGTGSPGELFF. The gene calls are TRBV28 and TRBJ2-2; TRBD1 aligns across 9 bases. Germline CDR1 MDHEN, CDR2 SYDVKM. The CDR3 has 13 amino acids. Variable domain in full (rest from reference TRBV28 and TRBJ2-2): DVKVTQSSRYLVKRTGEKVFLECVQDMDHENMFWYRQDPGLGLRLIYFSYDVKMKEKGDIPEGYSVSREKKERFSLILESASTNQTSMYLCASGTGSPGELFFGEGSRLTVL.

V gene TRBV10-3 combines with J gene TRBJ2-2, with 11 bases lining up with TRBD2. This CDR3 region has 16 residues. V was pared by 6 bases and J by 2 bases, with 5 bases of the junction left unmatched. CDR1 is ENHRY, CDR2 SYGVKD, per germline. The CDR3 sequence is CAISFGTSGNTGELFF. The CDR3 DNA reads as TGTGCCATCAGCTTTGGGACTAGCGGCAACACCGGGGAGCTGTTTTTT.

The J gene is TRBJ1-1, the V gene TRBV10-3; D is unresolved. V was clipped by 6 bases and J by 2 bases, with 13 bases between them. The CDR3 loop spans 14 amino acids. Germline CDR1 ENHRY, CDR2 SYGVKD. The CDR3 is CAISRRTGNTEAFF. The CDR3 DNA is TGTGCCATCAGCCGACGGACGGGAAACACTGAAGCTTTCTTT.

The chain recombines TRBV11-2 with TRBJ2-2, with TRBD2 identical over 10 bases. The V gene end was trimmed by 5 bases and the J gene end by 1 base; junction bases not matched to a gene: 4. This CDR3 region has 16 residues. Germline V gene data show CDR1 as SGHAT and CDR2 as FQNNGV. The CDR3 DNA is TGTGCCAGCAGCCCCGGACTAGCGGTGAACACCGGGGAGCTGTTTTTT. This encodes CASSPGLAVNTGELFF.

This sequence joins TRBV18 and TRBJ1-4; 8 nucleotides agree with TRBD1. The J segment lost 0 bases and the V segment lost 4 bases, leaving 4 bases of the junction unmatched. This CDR3 spans 16 amino acids. CDR1 is KGHSH, CDR2 LQKENI, per germline. The CDR3 DNA sequence: TGTGCCAGCTCACAGGGACAGGAAGCAACTAATGAAAAACTGTTTTTT. Translating it yields CASSQGQEATNEKLFF. Filled out from reference TRBV18 and TRBJ1-4, the complete variable domain reads NAGVMQNPRHLVRRRGQEARLRCSPMKGHSHVYWYRQLPEEGLKFMVYLQKENIIDESGMPKERFSAEFPKEGPSILRIQQVVRGDSAAYFCASSQGQEATNEKLFFGSGTQLSVL.

The chain combines TRBV5-1 with TRBJ2-7, with D hard to call. Germline-derived CDR1 and CDR2 are SGHRS and YFSETQ. This CDR3 has 16 residues. V lost 0 bases to trimming and J lost 2 bases, with 15 bases between them. CDR3 in DNA: TGCGCCAGCAGCTTGGGAGTTACGGACCGAGCCTACGAGCAGTACTTC. Encoded protein: CASSLGVTDRAYEQYF.

The chain links TRBV5-1 to TRBJ1-1; D is unclear. The CDR3 covers 14 residues. The V and J ends lost 4 bases and 4 bases respectively, with 14 bases between them. CDR1 SGHRS and CDR2 YFSETQ come from the germline V gene. CDR3 in DNA: TGCGCCAGCAGCCCGAGTACTACCACCACTGAAGCTTTCTTT. It yields the protein CASSPSTTTTEAFF. Supplemented by reference TRBV5-1 and TRBJ1-1, the full variable domain reads KAGVTQTPRYLIKTRGQQVTLSCSPISGHRSVSWYQQTPGQGLQFLFEYFSETQRNKGNFPGRFSGRQFSNSRSEMNVSTLELGDSALYLCASSPSTTTTEAFFGQGTRLTVV.